This T cell receptor beta chain derives from a study of blood T cell repertoires in COVID-19. Across the whole study: COVID-19 samples from acute and convalescent phases originated in the United States, Italy and Spain.

Germline V gene sequence: CDR1 KGHSH, CDR2 LQKENI. With 3 bases clipped from V and 4 bases from J, the junction kept 12 bases outside the gene matches. CDR3 length: 18 amino acids. TCRdb keeps only in-frame clones here, not all; method: immunoSEQ multiplex PCR. The data hold around 220,000 clones, with roughly four fifths observed a single time. This chain joins TRBV18 and TRBJ2-2, with TRBD1 matching 9 bases. The clonotype originates from a woman older than 75 with COVID-19, enrolled during active disease. The sequenced sample was peripheral blood. The CDR3 sequence is CASSPQKGQGIFTGELFF. The CDR3 DNA reads TGTGCCAGCTCACCCCAGAAGGGACAGGGTATCTTCACCGGGGAGCTGTTTTTT. Filled out from reference TRBV18 and TRBJ2-2, the complete variable domain reads NAGVMQNPRHLVRRRGQEARLRCSPMKGHSHVYWYRQLPEEGLKFMVYLQKENIIDESGMPKERFSAEFPKEGPSILRIQQVVRGDSAAYFCASSPQKGQGIFTGELFFGEGSRLTVL.